The clone carrying this TCR beta chain has only a few counts. This specimen belongs to a study of early T cells in non-severe SARS-CoV-2 infection. TCRdb reprocessed the 5' RACE reads via MiXCR and lists one record per CDR3 protein. The table has about 60,000 distinct CDR3 sequences, just under 9% seen once. V lost 7 bases to trimming and J lost 5 bases, with 17 bases between them. This CDR3 comprises 14 residues. Germline V gene sequence: CDR1 MNHEY, CDR2 SVGEGT. The genes are TRBV6-2 or TRBV6-3 and TRBJ2-5; the D call may be TRBD1 or TRBD2 (6 bases each). The origin of this receptor is an adult who was a healthcare worker with PCR-confirmed SARS-CoV-2 infection or an uninfected control (not recorded which). The source material was whole blood. The CDR3 sequence: CASTPGGRLETQYF. DNA of the CDR3: TGTGCCAGCACCCCCGGGGGCCGACTGGAGACCCAGTACTTC.